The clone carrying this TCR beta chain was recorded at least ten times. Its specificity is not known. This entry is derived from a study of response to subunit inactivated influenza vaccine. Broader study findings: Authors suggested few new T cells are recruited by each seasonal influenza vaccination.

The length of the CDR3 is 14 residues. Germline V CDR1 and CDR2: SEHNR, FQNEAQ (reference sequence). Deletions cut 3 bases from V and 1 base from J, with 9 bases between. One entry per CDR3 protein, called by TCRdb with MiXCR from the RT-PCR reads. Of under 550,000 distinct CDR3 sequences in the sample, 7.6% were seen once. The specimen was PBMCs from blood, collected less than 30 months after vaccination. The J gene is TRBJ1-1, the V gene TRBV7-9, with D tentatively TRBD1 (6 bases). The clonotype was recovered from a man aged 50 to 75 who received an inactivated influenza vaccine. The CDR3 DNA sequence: TGTGCCAGCAGCTTCCAGGGGTCGAACACTGAAGCTTTCTTT. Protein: CASSFQGSNTEAFF.